These T cell receptor beta chains were read from a single sample in a study of blood T cell repertoires in COVID-19. The repertoire was sequenced with immunoSEQ multiplex PCR; TCRdb's copy has only in-frame clones and lacks some. This sample has tens of thousands of clones, with about 88% found just once. The sequencing input was peripheral blood. These receptors were obtained from a human donor in a cohort sampled during active COVID-19. The CDR3 runs from the conserved cysteine through the conserved F or W. The D gene is left open where the match is weak. Clone size is given for some rows only: seen once, a few or many times, or a class if the clone is expanded.

length	V	D	J	size	DNA	CDR3
14	TRBV5-1	-	TRBJ1-1	-	TGCGCCAGCAGCCCGGGGGGCTCGAACACTGAAGCTTTCTTT	CASSPGGSNTEAFF
14	TRBV6-1	-	TRBJ1-5	-	TGTGCCAGCAGTGAAAATTCGGTCCATCAGCCCCAGCATTTT	CASSENSVHQPQHF
15	TRBV7-6	TRBD2	TRBJ2-5	-	TGTGCCAGCAGCTTGACTAGCGGAGACGGGGAGACCCAGTACTTC	CASSLTSGDGETQYF
11	TRBV11-2	-	TRBJ1-1	-	TGTGCCAGCAGCATACAGGGAGAAGCTTTCTTT	CASSIQGEAFF
15	TRBV5-6	-	TRBJ1-1	-	TGTGCCAGCAGCTTGGTCGGCAGGGATAACACTGAAGCTTTCTTT	CASSLVGRDNTEAFF
15	TRBV11-2	TRBD2	TRBJ2-1	-	TGTGCCAGCAGCTTAGTTGCGGGAGTCTACAATGAGCAGTTCTTC	CASSLVAGVYNEQFF
15	TRBV24-1	TRBD1	TRBJ1-5	-	TGTGCCACCAGTGACTCTAGGACAGGGGGCGAGCCCCAGCATTTT	CATSDSRTGGEPQHF
15	TRBV4-3	TRBD2	TRBJ2-1	-	TGCGCCAGCAGCCAAGTGTCTAGCGGGAGGGCCGGACCGTTCTTC	CASSQVSSGRAGPFF
13	TRBV6-1	-	TRBJ2-7	-	TGTGCCAGCAGTGAAGGCGAATCATACGAGCAGTACTTC	CASSEGESYEQYF
13	TRBV6-2/TRBV6-3	-	TRBJ2-1	-	TGTGCCAGCAGTTTCCCTACAGGGAGTGAGCAGTTCTTC	CASSFPTGSEQFF
14	TRBV9	TRBD1	TRBJ2-7	few	TGTGCCAGCAGCGTTGACAGGGGATCCTACGAGCAGTACTTC	CASSVDRGSYEQYF
12	TRBV28	-	TRBJ2-7	-	TGTGCCAGCTCTCCGGGATTTCACGAGCAGTACTTC	CASSPGFHEQYF
13	TRBV12-5	-	TRBJ1-1	-	TGTGCTAGTGGTTTGGTCGGGTATTCTGAAGCTTTCTTT	CASGLVGYSEAFF
17	TRBV4-1	TRBD1	TRBJ1-1	once	TGCGCCAGCAGCCACCCTCAGGGGGCGGGGGGGGACACTGAAGCTTTCTTT	CASSHPQGAGGDTEAFF
14	TRBV18	-	TRBJ2-1	-	TGTGCCAGCTCACCCCTAGCGAGAGACAATGAGCAGTTCTTC	CASSPLARDNEQFF
16	TRBV15	TRBD1	TRBJ1-5	few	TGTGCCACCAGCGTCAGGGGGCGAGGTAGCAATCAGCCCCAGCATTTT	CATSVRGRGSNQPQHF
14	TRBV6-5	-	TRBJ1-2	-	TGTGCCAGCAGTTACGGGCATCGCCTCTATGGCTACACCTTC	CASSYGHRLYGYTF
13	TRBV28	TRBD1	TRBJ2-7	-	TGTGCCAGCATTGACAGGGGGACCTACGAGCAGTACTTC	CASIDRGTYEQYF
12	TRBV11-3	-	TRBJ2-3	-	TGTGCCAGCAGCTTATATCTGGATACGCAGTATTTT	CASSLYLDTQYF
17	TRBV9	-	TRBJ1-1	-	TGTGCCAGCAGCGTAGACGAACAGGAGGGTCTGGCCACTGAAGCTTTCTTT	CASSVDEQEGLATEAFF
13	TRBV5-4	-	TRBJ2-1	-	TGTGCCAGCAGACCCGACAGCTACAATGAGCAGTTCTTC	CASRPDSYNEQFF
15	TRBV2	-	TRBJ1-1	-	TGTGCCAGCACCAAGACAGGTGGCGAAAGGCGTGAAGCTTTCTTT	CASTKTGGERREAFF
13	TRBV6-4	TRBD2	TRBJ2-7	-	TGTGCCAGCATTAGCGGGAGGAACTACGAGCAGTACTTC	CASISGRNYEQYF
15	TRBV30	-	TRBJ1-6	-	TGTGCCTGGAGCTACGGGTACTCCTATAATTCACCCCTCCACTTT	CAWSYGYSYNSPLHF
11	TRBV30	-	TRBJ1-1	-	TGTGCCTGGAGTCAGGTAGGCGAAGCTTTCTTT	CAWSQVGEAFF